The 16 T cell receptor beta chains in this list originate from one sample, sequenced in a study of molecular identifiers for immune sequencing clone quantification (dated by TCRdb to between 2017 and 2018). The library was obtained by PCR. Sequencing relied on a NextSeq 500. TCRdb itself trimmed the public reads at Q25 with fastp, ran MiXCR and retained productive beta chains. Identical CDR3 protein sequences are pooled into one entry, listed with their most common genes and DNA. The sample contains approximately 590,000 distinct CDR3 sequences, about 25% of them found a single time. The top ten constitute 0.6% to 0.9% of the sample. Material for sequencing was naive CD8+ T cells from blood, with Jurkat cell RNA spiked in. Explained via the paper, the cell subset or site label denotes: FACS-sorted CD8+CD4-CCR7+CD45RA+ naive T cells. The receptors stem from a human donor in good health. Some libraries in this study had Jurkat cell RNA spiked in.

The rearrangement uses TRBV28 and TRBJ2-1; 9 bases map to TRBD2. The CDR3 has 18 amino acids. CDR1 is MDHEN, CDR2 SYDVKM, per germline. Trimming at V came to 5 bases and at J to 8 bases, leaving 19 bases not matched to a gene. CDR3 bases: TGTGCCAGCAGTCTCGCGAGACGTACCGGGACTAGCCTGGATGAGCAGTTCTTC. Its translation: CASSLARRTGTSLDEQFF.

This clonotype came up many times. The chain recombines TRBV9 with TRBJ2-5; a weak D match, TRBD2 (5 bases). Germline loops: CDR1 SGDLS, CDR2 YYNGEE. V dropped 3 bases and J dropped 1 base, with 10 bases sitting between them. The CDR3 spans 14 residues. This chain's CDR3 is CASSAPDSQETQYF. Here the CDR3 DNA reads TGTGCCAGCAGCGCCCCGGACTCCCAAGAGACCCAGTACTTC.

This clonotype was seen at least ten times. The chain carries TRBV4-3 and TRBJ2-7, with TRBD1 matching 10 bases. The germline V gene encodes CDR1 LGHNA and CDR2 YSLEER. The CDR3 is 16 residues long. V gave up 3 bases and J gave up 6 bases; unmatched junction bases: 11. The CDR3 DNA reads as TGCGCCAGCAGCCATGTTTCCGGGACAGGGGTTGGCGAGCAGTACTTC. Translating it yields CASSHVSGTGVGEQYF.

This clonotype was seen repeatedly, ten times or more. CDR3 protein: CASSLSTEQFF. CDR3 in DNA: TGTGCCAGCAGCTTGAGTACGGAGCAGTTCTTC. The chain couples TRBV5-4 to TRBJ2-1; D is unclear. Germline V gene lookup returns CDR1 SGHNT and CDR2 YYREEE (reference sequence). V lost 1 base and J 10 bases, leaving 6 bases between the germline ends. CDR3 length: 11 amino acids.

This clonotype showed up many times. The chain recombines TRBV11-2 with TRBJ2-3; D gene uncertain. The germline V and J ends were trimmed by 0 bases and 3 bases, with 13 bases remaining between them. This CDR3 spans 16 amino acids. Germline V gene sequence: CDR1 SGHAT, CDR2 FQNNGV. This CDR3 is CASSLEGRPKTDTQYF. CDR3 in DNA: TGTGCCAGCAGCTTAGAGGGTAGACCAAAAACAGATACGCAGTATTTT.

A few counts support this clonotype. This chain links TRBV27 with TRBJ2-7; D not resolved. CDR1 is MNHEY and CDR2 is SMNVEV in the germline V gene (reference sequence). This CDR3 is 12 amino acids long. V was clipped by 6 bases and J by 2 bases, with 8 bases between them. This CDR3 reads CASRDGPYEQYF. The DNA of the CDR3 is TGTGCCAGCAGGGACGGTCCCTACGAGCAGTACTTC.

The sample holds a few counts of this clonotype. The chain carries TRBV12-3 or TRBV12-4 and TRBJ2-1; 9 nucleotides line up with TRBD1. Losses at the gene ends were 5 bases for V and 5 bases for J; bases not matched to a gene: 4. CDR3 length: 14 residues. The chain's CDR3 is CASSIWTGDNEQFF. The CDR3 nucleotides are TGTGCCAGCAGTATTTGGACAGGGGACAATGAGCAGTTCTTC.

V and J are TRBV7-2 and TRBJ2-3; TRBD2 might be the D (7 bases). The CDR3 runs 17 residues. With 1 base removed from V and 6 bases from J, the gap between germline ends came to 20 bases. CDR1 and CDR2 from the germline V gene are SGHTA and FQGNSA. CDR3 region: CASSLEEVRGPTDTQYF. CDR3 DNA sequence: TGTGCCAGCAGCTTAGAGGAGGTGCGGGGGCCCACCGATACGCAGTATTTT.

This clonotype was seen a handful of times. The chain uses TRBV11-3 and TRBJ2-7; the D gene could be TRBD1 or TRBD2 (5 bases each). Trimming stripped 5 bases from V and 3 bases from J, with 14 bases between. Germline V gene lookup returns CDR1 SGHNT and CDR2 YENEEA. The CDR3 consists of 14 residues. The CDR3 protein is CASSPRDRFYEQYF. The CDR3 DNA reads TGTGCCAGCAGCCCTCGGGACCGCTTCTACGAGCAGTACTTC. The full variable domain, with the rest looked up from reference TRBV11-3 and TRBJ2-7, is EAGVVQSPRYKIIEKKQPVAFWCNPISGHNTLYWYLQNLGQGPELLIRYENEEAVDDSQLPKDRFSAERLKGVDSTLKIQPAELGDSAVYLCASSPRDRFYEQYFGPGTRLTVT.

Worth noting for this clonotype: This may come from a read error, since a much larger clone is one base off. J is TRBJ1-1 and V is TRBV27, with 8 bases that match TRBD1. This CDR3 is built from 12 residues. The germline gives CDR1 MNHEY, CDR2 SMNVEV (reference sequence). The CDR3 loop is CATRTGNTEALF. As DNA, the CDR3 is TGTGCCACCAGGACAGGGAACACTGAAGCTCTCTTT.

This clonotype has a count of ten or more. This rearrangement joins TRBV20-1 to TRBJ2-7, with TRBD2 identical over 12 bases. V was pared by 0 bases and J by 4 bases, with 4 bases of the junction left unmatched. Germline assignment: CDR1 DFQATT and CDR2 SNEGSKA (reference sequence). The CDR3 loop spans 15 amino acids. The CDR3 reads CSARDLAGGRYEQYF. The CDR3 nucleotides read TGCAGTGCTAGAGATCTAGCGGGAGGGAGATACGAGCAGTACTTC.

This clonotype came up many times. This chain connects TRBV4-1 to TRBJ1-1; D not resolved. With 1 base removed from V and 6 bases from J, the gap between germline ends came to 9 bases. This CDR3 contains 13 residues. Germline V lookup: CDR1 MGHRA, CDR2 YSYEKL. The CDR3 DNA reads TGCGCCAGCAGCCAAGGGATAGTCGCTGAAGCTTTCTTT. It encodes CASSQGIVAEAFF.

The chain has TRBV27 and TRBJ2-5; 7 positions match TRBD2. Germline trimming cut 4 bases from V and 7 bases from J; bases unmatched to any gene: 15. Germline assignment: CDR1 MNHEY and CDR2 SMNVEV (reference sequence). CDR3 length: 16 residues. The CDR3 loop is CASSSWTSQDLGTQYF. The CDR3 DNA reads as TGTGCCAGCAGTTCCTGGACTAGTCAGGATCTTGGGACCCAGTACTTC.

In DNA, the CDR3 is TGTGCCAGAAGCCCGGGACCTAATGAGCAGTTCTTC. Its translation: CARSPGPNEQFF. This rearrangement joins TRBV7-3 to TRBJ2-1; either TRBD1 or TRBD2 may fit D (5 bases each). This CDR3 contains 12 residues. From germline, CDR1 is SGHTA and CDR2 FQGTGA. Trimming stripped 9 bases from V and 7 bases from J, with 13 bases between.

The rearrangement links TRBV4-3 to TRBJ1-4, with TRBD1 as a possible D gene (5 bases). Germline V CDR1 and CDR2: LGHNA, YSLEER. CDR3 length equals 15 residues. V lost 0 bases, J lost 8 bases, and 13 bases lay in between. DNA of the CDR3: TGCGCCAGCAGCCAAGATTGGGGGGGAGTAGAAAAACTGTTTTTT. This gives the protein CASSQDWGGVEKLFF.

At least ten counts were recorded for this clonotype. V and J are TRBV19 and TRBJ2-7; 9 bases fit TRBD1. CDR1 LNHDA and CDR2 SQIVND come from the germline V gene (reference sequence). J was trimmed by 3 bases and V by 4 bases; bases with no gene match: 7. The CDR3 totals 15 residues. DNA for the CDR3: TGTGCCAGTAGTACTGCGGGACAGGGCGTCTACGAGCAGTACTTC. Its protein product is CASSTAGQGVYEQYF.